These 23 T cell receptor beta chains were all obtained from the same sample, sequenced in a study of CD8 T cells in ankylosing spondylitis. Using its own MiXCR run on the 5' RACE reads, TCRdb lists one record per CDR3 protein. The sample includes about 250,000 distinct CDR3 sequences, around 8% of them seen just once. Input material: blood, either unsorted or a sorted T cell fraction (not recorded which). The receptors derive from a female donor with ankylosing spondylitis or in good health (not recorded which).

V is TRBV7-9 and J is TRBJ1-4; TRBD1 agrees at 7 bases. The CDR3 runs to 15 residues. The germline V gene has CDR1 SEHNR and CDR2 FQNEAQ (reference sequence). J was trimmed by 4 bases and V by 7 bases; bases with no gene match: 9. CDR3 amino acids: CASNSLGTVNEKLFF. The CDR3 region has the DNA TGTGCCAGCAACTCGCTCGGGACAGTTAATGAAAAACTGTTTTTT.

This clonotype has just one count. At one end, the junction sequence differs from germline, possibly due to a read error. The J gene is TRBJ2-3, the V gene TRBV27, with a weak D call TRBD1 (6 bases). Germline CDR1 is MNHEY and CDR2 is SMNVEV (reference sequence). This CDR3 region has 14 residues. CDR3 DNA: TGTGCCAGCAGTTTATCCAGGGACACAGGTACGCAGTATTTT. Translation: CASSLSRDTGTQYF.

Ten or more counts support this clonotype. The rearrangement links TRBV4-3 to TRBJ1-2; the D gene is possibly TRBD1 (5 bases). CDR3 length: 13 residues. The germline V and J ends were trimmed by 1 base and 6 bases, with 9 bases remaining between them. The V gene's germline CDR1 is LGHNA and CDR2 YSLEER. The CDR3 DNA reads TGCGCCAGCAGCCAAGGTCCCAGGGATGGCTACACCTTC. This sequence encodes CASSQGPRDGYTF.

This clonotype was seen at least ten times. The chain has TRBV10-1 and TRBJ2-3; D possibly corresponds to TRBD2 (6 bases). V was trimmed by 6 bases and J by 0 bases, leaving 16 bases between them. This CDR3 comprises 16 residues. Germline V lookup: CDR1 WNHNN, CDR2 SYGVQD (reference sequence). In DNA, the CDR3 is TGCGCCAGCAGCCCCGCGGTAGCGGCGAGCACAGATACGCAGTATTTT. This gives the protein CASSPAVAASTDTQYF.

This clonotype has a count of ten or more. The chain links TRBV9 to TRBJ2-1, with TRBD2 matching over 12 bases. Germline V gene sequence: CDR1 SGDLS, CDR2 YYNGEE. The CDR3 loop spans 16 amino acids. With V trimmed by 0 bases and J by 7 bases, 5 bases remained unmatched. CDR3: CASSVVGLAGLNEQFF. CDR3 in DNA: TGTGCCAGCAGCGTAGTTGGACTAGCGGGGCTAAATGAGCAGTTCTTC. The variable domain in full, completed from reference TRBV9 and TRBJ2-1, reads DSGVTQTPKHLITATGQRVTLRCSPRSGDLSVYWYQQSLDQGLQFLIQYYNGEERAKGNILERFSAQQFPDLHSELNLSSLELGDSALYFCASSVVGLAGLNEQFFGPGTRLTVL.

This clonotype was detected many times. The CDR3 spells CSARRGVSYEQYF. The CDR3 DNA is TGCAGTGCTAGGCGGGGGGTCTCCTACGAGCAGTACTTC. The gene calls are TRBV20-1 and TRBJ2-7; 8 nucleotides agree with TRBD2. This CDR3 has 13 residues. Germline loops: CDR1 DFQATT, CDR2 SNEGSKA (reference sequence). Trimming took 3 bases from V and 0 from J; bases not matched to a gene: 1.

There are many counts of this clonotype. The chain carries TRBV20-1 and TRBJ1-6, with D maybe TRBD1 (5 bases). This CDR3 contains 15 residues. The germline gives CDR1 DFQATT, CDR2 SNEGSKA (reference sequence). The germline V and J ends were trimmed by 0 bases and 7 bases, with 13 bases remaining between them. The DNA of the CDR3 is TGCAGTGCTAGAGATCTCGGGACGGCGAATTCACCCCTCCACTTT. Its translation is CSARDLGTANSPLHF.

This clonotype was counted a few times. This chain links TRBV27 with TRBJ2-5; maybe TRBD2 (6 bases). The CDR3 is made up of 15 amino acids. Trimming stripped 8 bases from V and 1 base from J, with 17 bases between. Germline V gene data show CDR1 as MNHEY and CDR2 as SMNVEV (reference sequence). Here the CDR3 DNA reads TGTGCCAGCCAACCCTTGGCGGGGATCCAAGAGACCCAGTACTTC. This encodes CASQPLAGIQETQYF.

This clonotype was seen ten or more times. The chain couples TRBV5-1 to TRBJ2-1; D remains unclear. V dropped 0 bases and J dropped 8 bases, with 9 bases sitting between them. Germline V gives CDR1 SGHRS, CDR2 YFSETQ. This CDR3 has 13 residues. The CDR3 region is CASSLEVSDEQFF. DNA for the CDR3: TGCGCCAGCAGCTTGGAAGTTTCGGATGAGCAGTTCTTC.

This clonotype was seen repeatedly, ten times or more. The chain carries TRBV12-3 or TRBV12-4 and TRBJ1-5; D is perhaps TRBD1 (5 bases). The CDR3 is made up of 13 amino acids. V was trimmed by 3 bases and J by 6 bases, leaving 9 bases between them. CDR3 DNA: TGTGCCAGCAGTTTGGCGGGGCCTCAGCCCCAGCATTTT. Protein product: CASSLAGPQPQHF.

This clonotype was recorded at least ten times. V gene TRBV24-1 combines with J gene TRBJ2-1; D is tentatively TRBD1 or TRBD2 (8 bases each). The CDR3 is 17 amino acids. The V gene lost 1 base and the J gene lost 9 bases, with 21 bases spanning the gap. CDR1 is KGHDR, CDR2 SFDVKD, per germline. DNA of the CDR3: TGTGCCACCAGTGATTTCGGACAGGGTATCGGGAGGGGTGAGCAGTTCTTC. Translated: CATSDFGQGIGRGEQFF.

This clonotype was recorded at least ten times. J is TRBJ2-5 and V is TRBV20-1, with D possibly matching TRBD2 (6 bases). The V gene lost 3 bases and the J gene lost 5 bases, with 13 bases spanning the gap. Germline loops: CDR1 DFQATT, CDR2 SNEGSKA (reference sequence). The CDR3 spans 13 residues. CDR3 sequence (DNA): TGCAGTGCTAGTTGGGGGAGCGGGGAGACCCAGTACTTC. Encoded protein: CSASWGSGETQYF.

This clonotype has a count of ten or more. The V call is TRBV27, the J call TRBJ1-3; D gene ambiguous. V shed 5 bases and J shed 7 bases, with 15 bases lying between them. The CDR3 length is 14 residues. The germline V gene has CDR1 MNHEY and CDR2 SMNVEV (reference sequence). The CDR3 sequence is CASSNSGNQNTIYF. CDR3 coding DNA: TGTGCCAGCAGTAATTCCGGAAACCAGAACACCATATATTTT.

This clonotype has a count of ten or more. The rearrangement uses TRBV6-1 and TRBJ1-1; D gene ambiguous. CDR3 size: 15 residues. Germline V gene sequence: CDR1 MNHNS, CDR2 SASEGT. V was trimmed by 6 bases and J by 2 bases, leaving 16 bases between them. CDR3 residues: CASRFNIHDNTEAFF. As DNA, the CDR3 is TGTGCCAGCAGGTTTAACATACACGATAACACTGAAGCTTTCTTT.

In its sample, this clonotype was seen many times. Here the CDR3 reads CSAIKGAQDTQYF. CDR3 sequence (DNA): TGCAGTGCTATAAAAGGGGCCCAAGATACGCAGTATTTT. This chain uses TRBV20-1 with TRBJ2-3; D perhaps matches TRBD1 (5 bases). V was clipped by 4 bases and J by 5 bases, with 13 bases between them. The CDR3 spans 13 residues. The germline V gene encodes CDR1 DFQATT and CDR2 SNEGSKA (reference sequence).

In its sample, this clonotype was seen many times. The chain has TRBV20-1 and TRBJ1-2, with no clear D. The CDR3 totals 14 residues. Trimming took off 4 bases at V and 4 bases at J, with 16 bases between the two ends. Per the germline V gene, CDR1 is DFQATT and CDR2 is SNEGSKA (reference sequence). CDR3 sequence: CSAIGPRRPYGYTF. The DNA of the CDR3 is TGCAGTGCTATAGGACCACGGCGGCCCTATGGCTACACCTTC.

This clonotype has more than one count but fewer than ten. A read error is possible here, since a much larger clone lies one base away. The chain combines TRBV5-1 with TRBJ2-7; a weak D match, TRBD2 (6 bases). From germline, CDR1 is SGHRS and CDR2 YFSETQ. There are 12 residues in the CDR3. The CDR3 sequence: CVSSGSGSEQYF. Written as DNA, the CDR3 is TGCGTCAGCAGCGGGTCGGGGAGTGAGCAGTACTTC.

This clonotype was counted ten times or more. The gene calls are TRBV10-3 and TRBJ1-1; D perhaps matches TRBD1 (5 bases). Trimming shortened V by 10 bases and J by 3 bases, and 15 bases separated the two germline ends. The CDR3 contains 13 residues. Germline loops: CDR1 ENHRY, CDR2 SYGVKD. CDR3 nucleotide sequence: TGTGCCACGGCGCGTCAGGGCGACACTGAAGCTTTCTTT. It yields the protein CATARQGDTEAFF.

This clonotype occurred once. The chain combines TRBV20-1 with TRBJ2-5; 7 bases are shared with TRBD2. This CDR3 is 15 amino acids long. V was pared by 5 bases and J by 4 bases, with 13 bases of the junction left unmatched. The germline V gene has CDR1 DFQATT and CDR2 SNEGSKA (reference sequence). Here the CDR3 reads CSAPTGEGVVETQYF. The CDR3 DNA sequence: TGCAGTGCTCCTACGGGGGAGGGAGTCGTAGAGACCCAGTACTTC.

The chain combines TRBV7-9 with TRBJ1-3; D gene uncertain. Germline V CDR1 and CDR2: SEHNR, FQNEAQ (reference sequence). CDR3 length equals 16 residues. Between the trimmed V and J ends, which lost 2 bases and 1 base, there was a span of 12 bases. The CDR3 DNA is TGTGCCAGCAGCTTAAATGATGCGGGATCTGGAAACACCATATATTTT. Translated, it gives CASSLNDAGSGNTIYF. The full variable domain, with the rest looked up from reference TRBV7-9 and TRBJ1-3, is DTGVSQNPRHKITKRGQNVTFRCDPISEHNRLYWYRQTLGQGPEFLTYFQNEAQLEKSRLLSDRFSAERPKGSFSTLEIQRTEQGDSAMYLCASSLNDAGSGNTIYFGEGSWLTVV.

This clonotype has at least ten counts. The chain has TRBV29-1 and TRBJ1-1; D is perhaps TRBD1 (5 bases). The CDR3 runs 10 residues. V dropped 6 bases and J dropped 4 bases, with 6 bases sitting between them. Germline lookup yields CDR1 SQVTM and CDR2 ANQGSEA. This CDR3 is CSVGRTEAFF. CDR3 nucleotide sequence: TGCAGCGTGGGACGCACTGAAGCTTTCTTT.

This clonotype was seen only a few times. V is TRBV7-6 and J is TRBJ1-4; weak D call: TRBD1 (5 bases). CDR3 length: 14 residues. Germline V gives CDR1 SGHVS, CDR2 FNYEAQ. Trimming left V 2 bases short and J 6 bases short, with 10 bases between. Here the CDR3 DNA reads TGTGCCAGCAGCTTAAGGGCGGGGGATGAAAAACTGTTTTTT. Its translation: CASSLRAGDEKLFF.

At least ten counts were recorded for this clonotype. The chain links TRBV23-1 to TRBJ2-1; 9 positions agree with TRBD1. TRBV23-1 is an ORF, with its function uncertain. CDR3 length: 17 amino acids. Trimming cost V 4 bases and J 7 bases; bases outside gene matches: 14. This CDR3 is CASSRNPGTGKVNEQFF. The CDR3 DNA reads TGCGCCAGCAGTCGAAACCCCGGGACAGGGAAAGTGAATGAGCAGTTCTTC.